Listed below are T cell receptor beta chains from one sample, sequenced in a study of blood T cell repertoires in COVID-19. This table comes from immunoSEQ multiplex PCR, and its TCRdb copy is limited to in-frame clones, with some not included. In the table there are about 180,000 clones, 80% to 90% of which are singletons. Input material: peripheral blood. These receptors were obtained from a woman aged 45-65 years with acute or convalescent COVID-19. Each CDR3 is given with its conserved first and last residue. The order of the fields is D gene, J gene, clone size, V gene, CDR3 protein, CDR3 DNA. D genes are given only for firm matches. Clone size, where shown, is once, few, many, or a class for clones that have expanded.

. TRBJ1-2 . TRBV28 CASSRADGGLGGYTF TGTGCCAGCAGCCGCGCGGACGGGGGGTTAGGCGGCTACACCTTC
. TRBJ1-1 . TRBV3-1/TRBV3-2 CASSHGSGHAEAFF TGTGCCAGCAGTCATGGATCAGGGCACGCTGAAGCTTTCTTT
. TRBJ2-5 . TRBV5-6 CASSSGSSLQLQETQYF TGTGCCAGCAGCTCAGGGTCCTCCTTACAATTACAAGAGACCCAGTACTTC
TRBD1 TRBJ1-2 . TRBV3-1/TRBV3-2 CASSRGGQGNYGYTF TGTGCCAGCAGCCGGGGGGGACAGGGCAACTATGGCTACACCTTC
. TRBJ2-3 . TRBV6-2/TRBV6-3 CASSYSDTDTDTQYF TGTGCCAGCAGTTACTCGGACACCGACACAGATACGCAGTATTTT
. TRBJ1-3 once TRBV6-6 CASSLPGSPGNTIYF TGTGCCAGCAGTTTACCGGGATCCCCTGGAAACACCATATATTTT
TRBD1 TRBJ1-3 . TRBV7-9 CASSSRQGIQSGNTIYF TGTGCCAGCAGCTCCAGACAGGGTATTCAGTCCGGAAACACCATATATTTT
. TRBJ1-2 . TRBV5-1 CASSFSGSYGYTF TGCGCCAGCAGCTTTTCGGGGAGCTATGGCTACACCTTC
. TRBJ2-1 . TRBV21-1 CASSKGQYNEQFF TGTGCCAGCAGCAAGGGACAGTACAATGAGCAGTTCTTC
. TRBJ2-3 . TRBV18 CASSPRQGSAQYF TGTGCCAGCTCACCACGCCAGGGGTCGGCGCAGTATTTT
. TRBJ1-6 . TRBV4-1 CASSQDWDTYNSPLHF TGCGCCAGCAGCCAAGATTGGGACACATATAATTCACCCCTCCACTTT
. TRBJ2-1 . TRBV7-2 CASSLGGDLNNEQFF TGTGCCAGCAGCTTAGGGGGGGACCTCAACAATGAGCAGTTCTTC
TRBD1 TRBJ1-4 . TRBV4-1 CASSQQDRGNEKLFF TGCGCCAGCAGCCAACAAGACAGGGGTAATGAAAAACTGTTTTTT
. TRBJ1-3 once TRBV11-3 CASSFDSSSGNTIYF TGTGCCAGCAGCTTCGACAGCAGCTCTGGAAACACCATATATTTT
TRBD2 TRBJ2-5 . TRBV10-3 CAISESETSGFQETQYF TGTGCCATCAGTGAGTCGGAGACTAGCGGGTTCCAAGAGACCCAGTACTTC
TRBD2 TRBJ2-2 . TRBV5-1 CASSPTSGSNTGELFF TGCGCCAGCAGCCCGACTAGCGGTTCGAACACCGGGGAGCTGTTTTTT
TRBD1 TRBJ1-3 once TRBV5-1 CASSSSPGQGINTIYF TGCGCCAGCAGCTCGTCCCCGGGACAGGGGATCAACACCATATATTTT
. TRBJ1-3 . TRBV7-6 CASSLTRAGNTIYF TGTGCCAGCAGCTTAACCAGGGCTGGAAACACCATATATTTT
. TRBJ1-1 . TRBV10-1 CASRVEQGSEAFF TGCGCCAGCAGGGTCGAACAGGGCTCTGAAGCTTTCTTT
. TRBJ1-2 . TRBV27 CASSSNRASGYTF TGTGCCAGCAGTTCAAACAGGGCCTCTGGCTACACCTTC